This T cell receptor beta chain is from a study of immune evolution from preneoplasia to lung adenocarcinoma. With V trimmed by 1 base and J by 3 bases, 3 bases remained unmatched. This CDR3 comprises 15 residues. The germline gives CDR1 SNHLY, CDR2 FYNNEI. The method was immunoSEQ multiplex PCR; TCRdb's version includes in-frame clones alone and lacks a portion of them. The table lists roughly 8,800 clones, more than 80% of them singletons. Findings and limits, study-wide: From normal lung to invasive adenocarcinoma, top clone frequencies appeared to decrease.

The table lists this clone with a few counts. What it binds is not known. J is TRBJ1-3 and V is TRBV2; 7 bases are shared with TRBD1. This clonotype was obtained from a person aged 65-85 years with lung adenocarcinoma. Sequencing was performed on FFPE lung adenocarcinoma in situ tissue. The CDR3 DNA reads TGTGCCAGCAGTGAAGGACAGGGAAATGGAAACACCATATATTTT. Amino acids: CASSEGQGNGNTIYF.